The clone carrying this T cell receptor (beta chain) was counted between two and nine times. Its antigen remains unknown. The sample comes from a study of T cells in Graves' hyperthyroidism and ophthalmopathy. The TCR beta CDR3 regions underwent amplification using RNA transcripts as the source. HTBI primers were used for first-round RT-PCR of the TCR CDR3. In TCRdb, the multiplex PCR reads were re-called with MiXCR into one record per CDR3 protein. The table includes over 500,000 distinct CDR3 sequences, roughly 18% detected once. The CDR3 covers 13 residues. Trimming cost V 7 bases and J 7 bases, with 16 bases left between them. This sample holds PBMCs from less than 13 ml fresh peripheral blood. Regarding the study as a whole: Ophthalmopathy was separated from stable hyperthyroidism by a 13 V-J model. Most thyroid-expanded clonotypes above 0.001 were also found in blood.

The sequence was obtained from a woman younger than 30 with Graves' ophthalmopathy. The specimen was blood. J is TRBJ1-2 and V is TRBV12-3 or TRBV12-4; D unresolved. Here the CDR3 DNA reads TGTGCCAGCACCTCCTGGGGTTTCGGTGGCTACACCTTC. As protein: CASTSWGFGGYTF.